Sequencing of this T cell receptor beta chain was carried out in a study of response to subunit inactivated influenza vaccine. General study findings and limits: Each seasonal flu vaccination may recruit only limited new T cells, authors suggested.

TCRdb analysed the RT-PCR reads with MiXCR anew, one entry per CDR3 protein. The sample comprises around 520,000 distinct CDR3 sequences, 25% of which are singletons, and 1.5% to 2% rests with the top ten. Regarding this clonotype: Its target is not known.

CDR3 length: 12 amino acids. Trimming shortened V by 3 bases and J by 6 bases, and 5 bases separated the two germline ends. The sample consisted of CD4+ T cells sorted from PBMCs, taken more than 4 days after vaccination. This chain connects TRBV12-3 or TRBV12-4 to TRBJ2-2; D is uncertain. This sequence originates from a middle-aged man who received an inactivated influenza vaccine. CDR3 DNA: TGTGCCAGCAGTTTCGATCCCGGGGAGCTGTTTTTT. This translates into CASSFDPGELFF.